Following are 16 T cell receptor beta chains from one sample sequenced in a study of shared clonotypes between healthy human individuals. Profiling relied on immunoSEQ multiplex PCR, and the TCRdb table lists in-frame clones only, not all of them. The sample yields approximately 110,000 clones, roughly 70% seen once. Sequenced input: memory CD8+ T cells sorted from blood. Subset defined: CD45RO+ cells pooled with CCR7-negative TemRA cells. The receptors originated from a woman between 25 and 40 years old in good health.

Regarding this clone: Other DNA sequences in the sample encode the same CDR3. The V call is TRBV19, the J call TRBJ2-1; D could derive from TRBD1 or TRBD2 (6 bases each). The germline V gene has CDR1 LNHDA and CDR2 SQIVND (reference sequence). CDR3 length equals 15 residues. V dropped 3 bases and J dropped 2 bases, with 11 bases sitting between them. The chain's CDR3 is CASSIGGRPYNEQFF. Written as DNA, the CDR3 is TGTGCCAGTAGTATTGGGGGGCGCCCCTACAATGAGCAGTTCTTC.

The chain links TRBV25-1 to TRBJ2-1; D is undetermined. Germline assignment: CDR1 MGHDK and CDR2 SYGVNS. The CDR3 runs 13 residues. V was trimmed by 4 bases and J by 7 bases, leaving 11 bases between them. The CDR3 reads CASSGGSKNEQFF. CDR3 nucleotides: TGTGCCAGCAGTGGTGGGTCTAAGAATGAGCAGTTCTTC.

This sequence joins TRBV2 and TRBJ1-5; D is unclear. The CDR3 sequence is 13 residues long. V was pared by 11 bases and J by 0 bases, with 11 bases between. Germline CDR1 and CDR2: SNHLY and FYNNEI. Written as DNA, the CDR3 is TGTGCCCGATCATCCTCTAGCAATCAGCCCCAGCATTTT. Translated, it gives CARSSSSNQPQHF.

The chain is built from TRBV28 and TRBJ1-2, with D uncertain. The CDR3 contains 14 residues. Trimming cost V 4 bases and J 4 bases, with 13 bases left between them. Germline V lookup: CDR1 MDHEN, CDR2 SYDVKM. Written as DNA, the CDR3 is TGTGCCAGCAGTTACGTGGGTGGAGGCTATGGCTACACCTTC. As protein: CASSYVGGGYGYTF.

The chain couples TRBV27 to TRBJ2-1, with D possibly matching TRBD1 (6 bases). There are 14 residues in the CDR3. Per germline, CDR1 MNHEY and CDR2 SMNVEV (reference sequence). V shed 3 bases and J shed 8 bases, with 14 bases lying between them. The CDR3 here is CASSLGARLDEQFF. DNA of the CDR3: TGTGCCAGCAGTTTGGGGGCGCGTCTGGATGAGCAGTTCTTC.

The V call is TRBV9, the J call TRBJ2-5; 7 bases agree with TRBD1. Germline-derived CDR1 and CDR2 are SGDLS and YYNGEE. Unmatched junction bases numbered 3, after V lost 6 bases and J lost 1 base. This CDR3 is built from 13 residues. The CDR3 region has the DNA TGTGCCAGCACCCGGGACAGCCAAGAGACCCAGTACTTC. This encodes CASTRDSQETQYF. The entire variable domain, with the rest obtained from reference TRBV9 and TRBJ2-5, is as follows: DSGVTQTPKHLITATGQRVTLRCSPRSGDLSVYWYQQSLDQGLQFLIQYYNGEERAKGNILERFSAQQFPDLHSELNLSSLELGDSALYFCASTRDSQETQYFGPGTRLLVL.

This clone occurred a few times. The chain employs TRBV4-1 and TRBJ2-7, with no clear D. Germline lookup yields CDR1 MGHRA and CDR2 YSYEKL. The CDR3 is 17 residues long. V was cut by 0 bases and J by 0 bases, with 15 bases left in between. CDR3 sequence: CASSQDRPLVSSYEQYF. CDR3 DNA: TGCGCCAGCAGCCAAGATCGCCCATTGGTGAGCTCCTACGAGCAGTACTTC.

The J gene is TRBJ1-2, the V gene TRBV5-1, with D unresolved. The CDR3 has 14 residues. V lost 3 bases to trimming and J lost 5 bases, with 14 bases between them. Per the germline V gene, CDR1 is SGHRS and CDR2 is YFSETQ. For the CDR3, the DNA is TGCGCCAGCAGCTCAGGATCCTTTGGGTATGGCTACACCTTC. Its protein is CASSSGSFGYGYTF.

This clone appeared once. The J gene is TRBJ1-2, the V gene TRBV4-1, with 7 bases aligning to TRBD1. The CDR3 is made up of 16 amino acids. Per germline, CDR1 MGHRA and CDR2 YSYEKL. V shed 4 bases and J 3 bases; nucleotides not matched to a gene: 11. The CDR3 DNA follows: TGCGCCAGCAGCCCAAGGGTACAGGGGTTTGACTATGGCTACACCTTC. Amino acids: CASSPRVQGFDYGYTF.

V usage is TRBV25-1 and J usage is TRBJ2-5, with unresolved D. The germline V gene encodes CDR1 MGHDK and CDR2 SYGVNS. The CDR3 sequence is 12 residues long. V dropped 4 bases and J dropped 2 bases, with 5 bases sitting between them. The CDR3 region has the DNA TGTGCCAGCAGTGGCCAGCAAGAGACCCAGTACTTC. Translated, it gives CASSGQQETQYF.

This clone has more than one count but fewer than ten. The CDR3 nucleotides are TGTGCCAGCAGCTTAAGCACTAGCCCAACCTACGAGCAGTACTTC. Encoded protein: CASSLSTSPTYEQYF. V usage is TRBV7-9 and J usage is TRBJ2-7; tentative D call: TRBD2 (6 bases). The CDR3 length is 15 residues. Germline CDR1 SEHNR, CDR2 FQNEAQ (reference sequence). V shed 2 bases and J shed 2 bases, with 13 bases lying between them.

This sequence joins TRBV28 and TRBJ2-7, with 8 bases aligning to TRBD2. The V gene end was trimmed by 3 bases and the J gene end by 5 bases; junction bases not matched to a gene: 15. Germline V gene lookup returns CDR1 MDHEN and CDR2 SYDVKM. The CDR3 totals 17 residues. The CDR3 sequence is CASSLSTGGPLGDEQYF. CDR3 sequence (DNA): TGTGCCAGCAGTTTGTCGACGGGAGGGCCCTTGGGGGACGAGCAGTACTTC. Full variable domain (remainder filled in from reference TRBV28 and TRBJ2-7): DVKVTQSSRYLVKRTGEKVFLECVQDMDHENMFWYRQDPGLGLRLIYFSYDVKMKEKGDIPEGYSVSREKKERFSLILESASTNQTSMYLCASSLSTGGPLGDEQYFGPGTRLTVT.

The rearrangement links TRBV2 to TRBJ1-3, with TRBD1 identical over 8 bases. V shed 4 bases, J shed 0 bases, and the junction held 2 bases outside the gene matches. The V gene's germline CDR1 is SNHLY and CDR2 FYNNEI. The CDR3 is 15 amino acids. The CDR3 is CASSAGGGSGNTIYF. In DNA, the CDR3 is TGTGCCAGCAGTGCAGGGGGCGGCTCTGGAAACACCATATATTTT.

J is TRBJ2-7 and V is TRBV4-1, with unresolved D. Germline V gene sequence: CDR1 MGHRA, CDR2 YSYEKL. Trimming stripped 2 bases from V and 4 bases from J, with 9 bases between. The CDR3 runs to 13 residues. The CDR3 reads CASSQSPKYEQYF. CDR3 sequence (DNA): TGCGCCAGCAGCCAAAGCCCCAAGTACGAGCAGTACTTC.

The chain carries TRBV29-1 and TRBJ2-2, with 10 bases that match TRBD2. J lost 6 bases, V lost 6 bases, and 1 base had no gene match. Germline CDR1 reads SQVTM; CDR2 reads ANQGSEA. The CDR3 is 12 amino acids. CDR3 residues: CSVAGGPGELFF. The CDR3 coding sequence is TGCAGCGTAGCGGGAGGGCCCGGGGAGCTGTTTTTT.

The chain carries TRBV5-4 and TRBJ2-7; 9 bases map to TRBD1. CDR1 is SGHNT and CDR2 is YYREEE in the germline V gene (reference sequence). The J segment lost 6 bases and the V segment lost 2 bases, leaving 9 bases of the junction unmatched. The CDR3 loop spans 15 amino acids. The CDR3 sequence: CASSLRDRADSEQYF. The CDR3, as DNA: TGTGCCAGCAGCTTACGGGACAGGGCTGATTCCGAGCAGTACTTC.